The 15 T cell receptor beta chains listed next were all sequenced from one sample in a study of T-cell reconstitution after alpha-beta-depleted transplantation in children. Unique molecular identifiers were incorporated during preparation of the TCRbeta library. From the PCR reads, TCRdb called clonotypes with MiXCR, one entry per CDR3 protein. Of around 580,000 distinct CDR3 sequences in the sample, 25% to 30% were seen once. The sample consisted of PBMCs, taken before TCRalphabeta/CD19-depleted stem cell transplant. Source of these receptors: a boy under two years old with Wiskott-Aldrich syndrome, due to receive a stem cell transplant.

This clonotype occurred a few times. Here the CDR3 reads CATSDASGFPWEQFF. The CDR3 DNA sequence: TGTGCCACCAGTGATGCTAGCGGGTTCCCGTGGGAGCAGTTCTTC. This chain joins TRBV24-1 and TRBJ2-1; 8 nucleotides match TRBD2. Unmatched junction bases numbered 10, after V lost 3 bases and J lost 10 bases. From germline, CDR1 is KGHDR and CDR2 SFDVKD. The CDR3 sequence is 15 residues long.

V gene TRBV2 combines with J gene TRBJ2-3; perhaps TRBD1 as D (6 bases). Trimming took 6 bases from V and 4 from J, leaving 14 bases between them. The germline V gene encodes CDR1 SNHLY and CDR2 FYNNEI. CDR3 size: 14 residues. CDR3 loop: CASSVGQIPDTQYF. The CDR3 coding sequence is TGTGCCAGCAGCGTAGGACAGATTCCAGATACGCAGTATTTT.

The chain has TRBV20-1 and TRBJ2-1, with 11 bases identical to TRBD1. The CDR3 has 14 amino acids. Looked up from germline, CDR1 is DFQATT and CDR2 is SNEGSKA (reference sequence). After removal of 1 base from V and 4 bases from J, the junction contained 0 bases not matched to a gene. CDR3 DNA sequence: TGCAGTGCTAGAGGGGACAGGGGGTACAATGAGCAGTTCTTC. Residues: CSARGDRGYNEQFF.

This clonotype was detected only a few times. This chain links TRBV29-1 with TRBJ1-1, with D perhaps TRBD1 (6 bases). The CDR3 has 14 amino acids. V gave up 6 bases and J gave up 3 bases, with 17 bases separating them. Germline V gene data show CDR1 as SQVTM and CDR2 as ANQGSEA. The CDR3 nucleotides read TGCAGCGTCCACAGGGACCCAATAGACACTGAAGCTTTCTTT. Amino acid sequence: CSVHRDPIDTEAFF.

The count of this clonotype is one. The chain uses TRBV28 and TRBJ2-3; TRBD1 or TRBD2 may be the D gene (5 bases each). The length of the CDR3 is 14 residues. V was cut by 8 bases and J by 4 bases, with 16 bases left in between. The germline V gene encodes CDR1 MDHEN and CDR2 SYDVKM. The CDR3 region is CASGIGALPDTQYF. The CDR3 DNA reads TGTGCCAGCGGGATCGGGGCGCTACCAGATACGCAGTATTTT.

The V call is TRBV10-3, the J call TRBJ2-1; either TRBD1 or TRBD2 may fit D (5 bases each). Trimming left V 0 bases short and J 3 bases short, with 12 bases between. The CDR3 has 16 residues. CDR1 is ENHRY, CDR2 SYGVKD, per germline. CDR3 in DNA: TGTGCCATCAGTGAGTCGAAGGCAGGGAGCTACAATGAGCAGTTCTTC. This encodes CAISESKAGSYNEQFF.

V usage is TRBV5-1 and J usage is TRBJ1-3, with 7 bases lining up with TRBD1. The trim removed 6 bases at V and 3 bases at J, leaving 6 bases unmatched. The germline V gene has CDR1 SGHRS and CDR2 YFSETQ. The CDR3 is 14 amino acids. The CDR3, as DNA: TGCGCCAGCAAAGACAGGGCAAATGGAAACACCATATATTTT. It yields the protein CASKDRANGNTIYF.

V usage is TRBV2 and J usage is TRBJ2-7; 9 bases are a match to TRBD2. This CDR3 is built from 14 residues. Germline-derived CDR1 and CDR2 are SNHLY and FYNNEI. V lost 3 bases and J lost 3; bases outside the gene matches: 3. CDR3 sequence: CASSDISGSYEQYF. The CDR3 DNA is TGTGCCAGCAGTGATATTAGCGGGAGCTACGAGCAGTACTTC.

This clonotype came up a few times. The chain employs TRBV5-1 and TRBJ2-5; D is uncertain. Per germline, CDR1 SGHRS and CDR2 YFSETQ. V shed 1 base and J shed 2 bases, with 6 bases lying between them. This CDR3 has 13 amino acids. Here the CDR3 DNA reads TGCGCCAGCAGCTTGTTCAGTCAAGAGACCCAGTACTTC. It translates to CASSLFSQETQYF.

The chain employs TRBV18 and TRBJ1-1, with D hard to call. This CDR3 has 16 amino acids. The germline V gene has CDR1 KGHSH and CDR2 LQKENI. V shed 1 base and J shed 1 base, with 13 bases lying between them. CDR3 loop: CASSPRSFYRNTEAFF. The DNA of the CDR3 is TGTGCCAGCTCACCACGGAGCTTCTACAGGAACACTGAAGCTTTCTTT.

The table lists this clonotype with many counts. The genes are TRBV29-1 and TRBJ2-1; perhaps D is TRBD1 or TRBD2 (5 bases each). CDR1 and CDR2 (germline): SQVTM, ANQGSEA. The CDR3 runs 15 residues. V dropped 1 base and J dropped 8 bases, with 18 bases sitting between them. CDR3 coding DNA: TGCAGCGTTGAAGGGGGGAGCGGCACCTTCGATGAGCAGTTCTTC. Its protein product is CSVEGGSGTFDEQFF.

This clonotype turned up a few times. The V call is TRBV5-1, the J call TRBJ2-1, with 9 bases matching TRBD2. Germline loops: CDR1 SGHRS, CDR2 YFSETQ. The junction had 2 bases not matched to a gene; V was cut back by 5 bases and J by 5 bases. The CDR3 length is 13 residues. DNA for the CDR3: TGCGCCAGCAGGCTAGCGGGAAACAATGAGCAGTTCTTC. It translates to CASRLAGNNEQFF.

In DNA form, the CDR3 reads TGCAGTGCTAGAAGACAGGGGTCCCTCTATGGCTACACCTTC. It yields the protein CSARRQGSLYGYTF. The chain employs TRBV20-1 and TRBJ1-2; TRBD1 agrees at 8 bases. Germline V CDR1 and CDR2: DFQATT, SNEGSKA (reference sequence). Germline trimming cut 2 bases from V and 4 bases from J; bases unmatched to any gene: 6. The CDR3 contains 14 residues.

This chain links TRBV7-8 with TRBJ1-3; a weak D match, TRBD1 (5 bases). Germline V gene lookup returns CDR1 SGHVS and CDR2 FQNEAQ. V shed 1 base and J shed 3 bases, with 10 bases lying between them. The CDR3 sequence is 15 residues long. This CDR3 is CASSLDGGFGNTIYF. CDR3 nucleotides: TGTGCCAGCAGCTTAGATGGGGGGTTTGGAAACACCATATATTTT.

The chain links TRBV27 to TRBJ2-1; D ambiguous. Germline CDR1 and CDR2: MNHEY and SMNVEV (reference sequence). V was clipped by 4 bases and J by 7 bases, with 20 bases between them. The CDR3 sequence is 16 residues long. As DNA, the CDR3 is TGTGCCAGCAGTTCGGATCGGAGCCCTGTGGGGAATGAGCAGTTCTTC. Its translation is CASSSDRSPVGNEQFF.